This TCR beta chain was profiled in a study of T cells in Graves' hyperthyroidism and ophthalmopathy. Study-level results: Blood held most thyroid clonotypes expanded above 0.001 frequency.

The V gene's germline CDR1 is MNHEY and CDR2 SVGEGT. This CDR3 is built from 14 residues. V was clipped by 2 bases and J by 0 bases, with 8 bases between them. This clonotype was seen repeatedly, ten times or more. The antigen is unknown. TCR beta CDR3 sequences were amplified from RNA transcripts. HTBI primers were used for first-round RT-PCR of the TCR CDR3. TCRdb processed the multiplex PCR reads anew with MiXCR; each CDR3 protein has one entry. The sample has approximately 600,000 distinct CDR3 sequences, about 15% seen once; the top ten hold 4.3%. The receptor comes from a woman aged 40 to 50 with Graves' ophthalmopathy. The chain couples TRBV6-2 or TRBV6-3 to TRBJ2-7, with TRBD1 as a possible D gene (5 bases). Input material: blood. The DNA for the CDR3 is TGTGCCAGCAGTTACCAGGGCCTCTCCTACGAGCAGTACTTC. The encoded protein is CASSYQGLSYEQYF.